These T cell receptor beta chains were read from a single sample in a study of control samples from healthy donors and cancer patients. Libraries were prepared by immunoSEQ multiplex PCR; TCRdb keeps only in-frame clonotypes and omits some of them. Of about 35,000 clones in the sample, around 93% were seen once. Specimen: PBMCs. Receptor source: a man in his forties with colorectal cancer. Both conserved end residues are part of each CDR3. Fields, in order: V gene, D gene, clone size, J gene, CDR3 DNA, CDR3 protein. A D gene is named only where the DNA matches it firmly. Not every row has a clone size; where given, it reads once, few, many or a size class.

>TRBV11-2|TRBD1|NA|TRBJ2-1
TGTGCCAGCAGCGCCCGGGACAGGGAATACAATGAGCAGTTCTTC
CASSARDREYNEQFF
>TRBV19|TRBD1|NA|TRBJ1-5
TGTGCCAGTAGTACCTGGACAGGTGGGACTCAGCCCCAGCATTTT
CASSTWTGGTQPQHF
>TRBV18|NA|NA|TRBJ2-1
TGTGCCAGCTCACCCGGGACCCCGAGGAATGAGCAGTTCTTC
CASSPGTPRNEQFF
>TRBV6-5|NA|once|TRBJ2-2
TGTGCCAGCAGTAAAACCGGGGAGCTGTTTTTT
CASSKTGELFF
>TRBV11-2|NA|NA|TRBJ1-6
TGTGCCAGCAGCTTAGCGAGGAGCTCCTATAATTCACCCCTCCACTTT
CASSLARSSYNSPLHF
>TRBV6-5|TRBD1|NA|TRBJ2-7
TGTGCCAGCAGCCGGGACAGGAGTCCCTACGAGCAGTACTTC
CASSRDRSPYEQYF
>TRBV5-4|TRBD1|NA|TRBJ1-5
TGTGCCAGCAGCTCCGACAGGGCGCAGCCCCAGCATTTT
CASSSDRAQPQHF
>TRBV4-3|NA|once|TRBJ2-3
TGCGCCAGCAGCGCCAAGGGGGGCACAGATACGCAGTATTTT
CASSAKGGTDTQYF
>TRBV21-1|NA|once|TRBJ1-1
TGTGCCAGCAGCAAAGGTAGGGCAGATATGAACACTGAAGCTTTCTTT
CASSKGRADMNTEAFF
>TRBV2|NA|NA|TRBJ2-2
TGTGCCAGCAGGGAAAGGGTAAACACCGGGGAGCTGTTTTTT
CASRERVNTGELFF
>TRBV11-2|NA|NA|TRBJ1-6
TGTGCCAGCAGCTTAATCCTCTCCTATAATTCACCCCTCCACTTT
CASSLILSYNSPLHF
>TRBV11-3|TRBD1|NA|TRBJ2-1
TGTGCCAGCAGCCTACGCGGACAGGGATGGGGTGAGCAGTTCTTC
CASSLRGQGWGEQFF
>TRBV5-4|NA|NA|TRBJ1-1
TGTGCCAGCAGCTTTCGCGAAGGGGCGGGAACTGAAGCTTTCTTT
CASSFREGAGTEAFF
>TRBV11-1|NA|NA|TRBJ1-1
TGTGCCAGCAGTAGAGGGGGTCCCCTGAACACTGAAGCTTTCTTT
CASSRGGPLNTEAFF
>TRBV4-1|NA|NA|TRBJ1-2
TGCGCCAGCAGCCAAGATAGAAGCAGGGAGAGCTATGGCTACACCTTC
CASSQDRSRESYGYTF
>TRBV4-2|TRBD2|NA|TRBJ2-2
TGTGCCAGCAGCCGCCAGACTAGCGGAAAAAGCACCGGGGAGCTGTTTTTT
CASSRQTSGKSTGELFF
>TRBV11-2|TRBD1|NA|TRBJ2-2
TGTGCCAGCAGCTTAAACAGGGGCCCCGGCGGGGAGCTGTTTTTT
CASSLNRGPGGELFF